Reported below is one T cell receptor beta chain. This sample is part of a study of blood T cell repertoires in COVID-19. Study-wide background: Material from acute and convalescent COVID-19 was sourced from the United States, Italy and Spain. PBMCs, B-cell-depleted T cells, or T cells were the source of the cDNA or gDNA that made up the material.

The CDR3 has 15 residues. V was shortened by 0 bases and J by 1 base, with 10 bases between the two germline ends. The V gene's germline CDR1 is SGHRS and CDR2 YFSETQ. Clones were read by immunoSEQ multiplex PCR, and TCRdb kept only the in-frame ones, dropping some. The sample records 200,000 to 300,000 clones, about 82% being singletons. The source material was peripheral blood. This sequence joins TRBV5-1 and TRBJ1-1; the D gene is possibly TRBD1 (5 bases). The TCR sequence derives from a man aged 80 or over with acute or convalescent COVID-19. The CDR3 loop is CASSLEGRQNTEAFF. CDR3 DNA: TGCGCCAGCAGCTTGGAGGGGCGCCAGAACACTGAAGCTTTCTTT.